This passage covers 14 T cell receptor beta chains from one sample sequenced in a study of shared clonotypes between healthy human individuals. The data were produced by immunoSEQ multiplex PCR, yet TCRdb's version contains in-frame clones alone and is incomplete. This sample yields millions of clones, of which 85% to 95% are seen a single time; under 0.15% belongs to the top ten. The specimen was naive CD4+ T cells sorted from blood. Subset noted: CD45RA+ positively selected. These receptors originate from a man between 18 and 35 years old in good health.

A note on this clone: This sample also contains other DNA sequences that code for the same CDR3. The J gene is TRBJ2-3, the V gene TRBV9; D remains unclear. CDR1 and CDR2 from the germline V gene are SGDLS and YYNGEE. This CDR3 is 11 amino acids long. The V end was cut by 3 bases, the J end by 3 bases, with 2 bases between. This CDR3 is CASSATDTQYF. In DNA form, the CDR3 reads TGTGCCAGCAGCGCAACAGATACGCAGTATTTT.

CDR3 protein: CASSQVGIRGTDTQYF. In DNA form, the CDR3 reads TGCGCCAGCAGCCAAGTCGGGATTAGGGGCACAGATACGCAGTATTTT. The J gene is TRBJ2-3, the V gene TRBV4-3, with a tentative D call TRBD2 (5 bases). Germline CDR1 is LGHNA and CDR2 is YSLEER. This CDR3 has 16 residues. V was trimmed by 1 base and J by 1 base, leaving 12 bases between them.

The chain couples TRBV4-1 to TRBJ1-6; 9 positions match TRBD1. CDR1 and CDR2 from the germline V gene are MGHRA and YSYEKL. Unmatched junction bases numbered 8, after V lost 1 base and J lost 1 base. This CDR3 has 19 residues. CDR3 DNA sequence: TGCGCCAGCAGCCAAGCCTCAGGACAGGGGTTATCCTATAATTCACCCCTCCACTTT. Translation gives CASSQASGQGLSYNSPLHF.

This chain connects TRBV6-1 to TRBJ1-2, with D perhaps TRBD1 (6 bases). Trimming stripped 4 bases from V and 8 bases from J, with 17 bases between. This CDR3 region has 14 residues. Germline V gene data show CDR1 as MNHNS and CDR2 as SASEGT. The DNA of the CDR3 is TGTGCCAGCAGTGCTACAGGGACCGTTACCGGCTACACCTTC. Protein: CASSATGTVTGYTF.

This chain uses TRBV30 with TRBJ2-5; D is perhaps TRBD2 (6 bases). CDR1 GTSNPN and CDR2 SVGIG come from the germline V gene (reference sequence). The CDR3 loop spans 13 amino acids. V was shortened by 1 base and J by 5 bases, with 11 bases between the two germline ends. CDR3 in DNA: TGTGCCTGGAGTGAATGGGGAGGTGAGACCCAGTACTTC. Its translation: CAWSEWGGETQYF.

This chain connects TRBV30 to TRBJ1-5, with a weak D call TRBD1 (6 bases). V was clipped by 0 bases and J by 1 base, with 10 bases between them. This CDR3 contains 15 residues. Germline lookup yields CDR1 GTSNPN and CDR2 SVGIG (reference sequence). The CDR3 nucleotides are TGTGCCTGGAGTGTTATGACAGGAAGCAATCAGCCCCAGCATTTT. Translation gives CAWSVMTGSNQPQHF.

V usage is TRBV7-9 and J usage is TRBJ2-7; TRBD1 matches at 10 bases. V was pared by 5 bases and J by 5 bases, with 12 bases of the junction left unmatched. The CDR3 consists of 16 residues. Germline CDR1 and CDR2: SEHNR and FQNEAQ (reference sequence). In DNA, the CDR3 is TGTGCCAGCAGCAGGGGGACAGGGGACGGATGGAACGAGCAGTACTTC. It specifies CASSRGTGDGWNEQYF.

As for this clone: In the same sample, other DNA sequences code for this CDR3. This sequence joins TRBV7-2 and TRBJ1-2; TRBD1 might be the D (6 bases). Germline CDR1 is SGHTA and CDR2 is FQGNSA. The CDR3 has 13 residues. Trimming stripped 6 bases from V and 4 bases from J, with 12 bases between. DNA of the CDR3: TGTGCCAGCAGTCCACAGGGTACCTATGGCTACACCTTC. Its protein product is CASSPQGTYGYTF.

The chain combines TRBV25-1 with TRBJ2-5; D is unresolved. V was clipped by 4 bases and J by 3 bases, with 12 bases between them. Germline CDR1 MGHDK, CDR2 SYGVNS. CDR3 size: 14 residues. CDR3 in amino acids: CASSGGRKKETQYF. The CDR3 coding sequence is TGTGCCAGCAGTGGTGGTCGGAAGAAAGAGACCCAGTACTTC.

The DNA for the CDR3 is TGTGCCAGCACCGGGCCGATGAACACTGAAGCTTTCTTT. Translating it yields CASTGPMNTEAFF. This chain uses TRBV6-5 with TRBJ1-1; D unresolved. There are 13 residues in the CDR3. V lost 7 bases and J lost 0, with 9 bases in between. Germline CDR1 is MNHEY and CDR2 is SVGAGI.

The chain recombines TRBV2 with TRBJ1-4, with D possibly matching TRBD1 (5 bases). This CDR3 comprises 15 residues. V was trimmed by 6 bases and J by 3 bases, leaving 14 bases between them. The germline V gene has CDR1 SNHLY and CDR2 FYNNEI. As DNA, the CDR3 is TGTGCCAGCAGGGTAGAGAGGGGAGCTAATGAAAAACTGTTTTTT. Its protein product is CASRVERGANEKLFF.

This clone is a singleton in its sample. This chain connects TRBV30 to TRBJ1-1; D uncertain. This CDR3 contains 12 residues. Germline CDR1 and CDR2: GTSNPN and SVGIG (reference sequence). V lost 4 bases to trimming and J lost 0 bases, with 6 bases between them. Here the CDR3 DNA reads TGTGCCTGGACCAGACTGAACACTGAAGCTTTCTTT. It is translated as CAWTRLNTEAFF.

About this clone itself: One end of the junction is discordant with germline, which a read error may explain. The chain has TRBV25-1 and TRBJ2-7; the D gene is possibly TRBD2 (6 bases). CDR1 is MGHDK and CDR2 is SYGVNS in the germline V gene. This CDR3 region has 13 residues. CDR3: CASSPAGSHEQYF. The CDR3 region has the DNA TGTGCCAGCAGTCCAGCGGGCTCCCACGAGCAGTACTTC.

CDR3 in DNA: TGTGCCAGCAGCTACGGACAGGGGAGAGTCGGTGCCTACGAGCAGTACTTC. Translation gives CASSYGQGRVGAYEQYF. The chain has TRBV7-2 and TRBJ2-7; TRBD1 agrees at 9 bases. Per the germline V gene, CDR1 is SGHTA and CDR2 is FQGNSA. This CDR3 is built from 17 residues. The ends lost 4 bases at V and 2 bases at J; junction bases unmatched: 12.